The 19 T cell receptor beta chains given below trace back to one sample, sequenced in a study of blood T cell repertoires in COVID-19. The method was immunoSEQ multiplex PCR; TCRdb's version includes in-frame clones alone and lacks a portion of them. The profile shows some 120,000 clones, about 80% of them singletons. Sequencing input: peripheral blood. Source of these receptors: a human donor in a cohort sampled during active COVID-19.

The CDR3 sequence is CASRNTRTGANTEAFF. The CDR3 DNA reads TGTGCCAGTAGGAATACTCGGACAGGAGCGAACACTGAAGCTTTCTTT. The chain carries TRBV19 and TRBJ1-1; 7 bases match TRBD1. V lost 6 bases, J lost 1 base, and 11 bases stayed unmatched. The CDR3 consists of 16 residues. The germline V gene encodes CDR1 LNHDA and CDR2 SQIVND (reference sequence). The entire variable domain, with the rest obtained from reference TRBV19 and TRBJ1-1, is as follows: DGGITQSPKYLFRKEGQNVTLSCEQNLNHDAMYWYRQDPGQGLRLIYYSQIVNDFQKGDIAEGYSVSREKKESFPLTVTSAQKNPTAFYLCASRNTRTGANTEAFFGQGTRLTVV.

The genes are TRBV5-5 and TRBJ2-7, with 9 bases identical to TRBD1. Germline lookup yields CDR1 SGHKS and CDR2 YYEKEE (reference sequence). V lost 4 bases to trimming and J lost 2 bases; unmatched junction nucleotides: 7. The CDR3 is made up of 15 amino acids. The CDR3 bases are TGTGCCAGCAGCCGGACCGGGACAGGGACCTACGAGCAGTACTTC. The encoded protein is CASSRTGTGTYEQYF.

This clone was found a few times. This rearrangement joins TRBV6-5 to TRBJ2-7; 9 bases map to TRBD1. CDR3 length equals 15 residues. Trimming at V came to 2 bases and at J to 3 bases, leaving 5 bases not matched to a gene. The germline gives CDR1 MNHEY, CDR2 SVGAGI. The DNA for the CDR3 is TGTGCCAGCAGTTACACGGGGACAGGGAACTACGAGCAGTACTTC. Its translation: CASSYTGTGNYEQYF.

This chain joins TRBV5-4 and TRBJ1-1, with D possibly being TRBD1 (6 bases). The CDR3 contains 13 residues. Germline loops: CDR1 SGHNT, CDR2 YYREEE (reference sequence). Trimming stripped 5 bases from V and 8 bases from J, with 16 bases between. This chain's CDR3 is CASSIPGAPEAFF. The CDR3 DNA reads as TGTGCCAGCAGTATACCAGGGGCGCCGGAAGCTTTCTTT.

CDR3 region: CATSREIASTDTQYF. As DNA, the CDR3 is TGTGCCACCAGCAGAGAGATAGCATCCACAGATACGCAGTATTTT. The genes are TRBV15 and TRBJ2-3; D ambiguous. This CDR3 has 15 amino acids. Germline lookup yields CDR1 LNHNV and CDR2 YYDKDF (reference sequence). The V gene lost 0 bases and the J gene lost 2 bases, with 9 bases spanning the gap. The variable domain in full, completed from reference TRBV15 and TRBJ2-3, reads DAMVIQNPRYQVTQFGKPVTLSCSQTLNHNVMYWYQQKSSQAPKLLFHYYDKDFNNEADTPDNFQSRRPNTSFCFLDIRSPGLGDTAMYLCATSREIASTDTQYFGPGTRLTVL.

This clone was seen a handful of times. The rearrangement joins TRBV3-1 (or the pseudogene TRBV3-2) to TRBJ1-1; tentatively, D is TRBD1 (5 bases). The CDR3 sequence is 13 residues long. Germline CDR1 reads LGHDT; CDR2 reads YNNKEL (reference sequence). Between the trimmed V and J ends, which lost 3 bases and 1 base, there was a span of 6 bases. The CDR3 protein is CASSQTENTEAFF. As DNA, the CDR3 is TGTGCCAGCAGCCAGACAGAGAACACTGAAGCTTTCTTT.

The chain links TRBV28 to TRBJ2-7; 9 nucleotides align to TRBD1. The CDR3 loop spans 15 amino acids. The J segment lost 7 bases and the V segment lost 4 bases, leaving 11 bases of the junction unmatched. CDR1 and CDR2 from the germline V gene are MDHEN and SYDVKM. In DNA form, the CDR3 reads TGTGCCAGCAGTTCCACCGGGACAGGGAACGGGGAGCAGTACTTC. Amino acids: CASSSTGTGNGEQYF.

The chain links TRBV5-4 to TRBJ2-7; 11 bases map to TRBD1. Trimming cost V 4 bases and J 4 bases; bases outside gene matches: 4. CDR1 is SGHNT and CDR2 is YYREEE in the germline V gene (reference sequence). The CDR3 runs to 14 residues. The CDR3 nucleotides read TGTGCCAGCAGCATCGGGACAGGGGGTTACGAGCAGTACTTC. Encoded protein: CASSIGTGGYEQYF.

The chain recombines TRBV7-8 with TRBJ2-3; 10 bases agree with TRBD1. Germline-derived CDR1 and CDR2 are SGHVS and FQNEAQ. This CDR3 is 15 amino acids long. V shed 5 bases and J 0 bases; nucleotides not matched to a gene: 2. In nucleotides, the CDR3 is TGTGCCAGCAGCAAGGGACAGGGGAGCACAGATACGCAGTATTTT. It yields the protein CASSKGQGSTDTQYF.

This chain connects TRBV24-1 to TRBJ2-3; the match to TRBD1 covers 9 bases. There are 15 residues in the CDR3. J gave up 0 bases and V 7 bases, and 4 bases lay outside the gene matches. CDR1 is KGHDR and CDR2 is SFDVKD in the germline V gene. DNA of the CDR3: TGTGCCACCAGAAGGACAGGGGATAGCACAGATACGCAGTATTTT. Protein product: CATRRTGDSTDTQYF.

This chain links TRBV28 with TRBJ2-3; tentatively, D is TRBD1 (7 bases). Germline assignment: CDR1 MDHEN and CDR2 SYDVKM. The V gene lost 3 bases and the J gene lost 4 bases, with 14 bases spanning the gap. This CDR3 has 15 amino acids. The CDR3 DNA reads as TGTGCCAGCAGTTTGGGGGGCGGGACAGCAGATACGCAGTATTTT. It specifies CASSLGGGTADTQYF.

The CDR3 sequence: CAWSLKGAQPQHF. CDR3 bases: TGTGCCTGGAGTCTGAAGGGGGCTCAGCCCCAGCATTTT. This chain joins TRBV30 and TRBJ1-5, with 7 bases matching TRBD1. Germline V gene data show CDR1 as GTSNPN and CDR2 as SVGIG (reference sequence). The V segment lost 2 bases and the J segment 6 bases; nucleotides outside the gene matches: 4. CDR3 size: 13 residues.

This clone was detected a few times. The chain recombines TRBV28 with TRBJ1-5; 9 nucleotides align to TRBD1. With 5 bases clipped from V and 6 bases from J, the junction kept 11 bases outside the gene matches. This CDR3 has 16 residues. Germline V gene data show CDR1 as MDHEN and CDR2 as SYDVKM. For the CDR3, the DNA is TGTGCCAGCAGTCCGGGTTGGACAGGGGAGGGTCAGCCCCAGCATTTT. It encodes CASSPGWTGEGQPQHF.

V gene TRBV7-8 combines with J gene TRBJ1-2; 8 bases match TRBD1. Germline V lookup: CDR1 SGHVS, CDR2 FQNEAQ. Trimming removed 4 bases from V and 2 bases from J; junction bases left unmatched: 3. The CDR3 consists of 14 residues. CDR3 protein: CASSSGGANYGYTF. CDR3 nucleotides: TGTGCCAGCAGCTCAGGGGGCGCGAACTATGGCTACACCTTC.

The rearrangement links TRBV2 to TRBJ1-2, with D uncertain. The ends were cut back, 6 bases at V and 4 bases at J, with 15 bases in the middle. The CDR3 loop spans 14 amino acids. From germline, CDR1 is SNHLY and CDR2 FYNNEI. The DNA for the CDR3 is TGTGCCAGCAGACCAAGCGGGCGAACCTATGGCTACACCTTC. This translates into CASRPSGRTYGYTF.

The count of this clone is one. This sample includes further DNA sequences coding for the same CDR3. The chain couples TRBV7-9 to TRBJ2-7; tentative D call: TRBD1 (6 bases). The CDR3 has 14 residues. Germline V lookup: CDR1 SEHNR, CDR2 FQNEAQ (reference sequence). Trimming pared 1 base from V and 3 bases from J, leaving 10 bases between. The CDR3 is CASSLGQGFYEQYF. Written as DNA, the CDR3 is TGTGCCAGCAGCTTAGGGCAGGGGTTCTACGAGCAGTACTTC.

This clone was observed a handful of times. This chain joins TRBV27 and TRBJ2-1, with 13 nucleotides matching TRBD2. The CDR3 runs to 14 residues. Germline V CDR1 and CDR2: MNHEY, SMNVEV (reference sequence). With 5 bases clipped from V and 8 bases from J, the junction kept 3 bases outside the gene matches. The CDR3 sequence is CASSRLAGGHEQFF. In nucleotides, the CDR3 is TGTGCCAGCAGTAGACTAGCGGGGGGACATGAGCAGTTCTTC.

This clone was seen only once. This chain joins TRBV6-2 or TRBV6-3 and TRBJ2-1; 8 bases fit TRBD2. Germline V gene sequence: CDR1 MNHEY, CDR2 SVGEGT. J gave up 1 base and V 0 bases, and 14 bases lay outside the gene matches. The CDR3 has 20 amino acids. This chain's CDR3 is CASSYSTAGGPPYSYNEQFF. DNA for the CDR3: TGTGCCAGCAGTTACTCGACGGCGGGGGGCCCCCCTTATTCCTACAATGAGCAGTTCTTC.

The V and J genes are TRBV6-5 and TRBJ2-3; D remains ambiguous. V shed 2 bases and J shed 1 base, with 7 bases lying between them. The CDR3 is made up of 14 amino acids. The germline V gene has CDR1 MNHEY and CDR2 SVGAGI. CDR3 loop: CASSYEARTDTQYF. CDR3 bases: TGTGCCAGCAGTTACGAGGCCCGCACAGATACGCAGTATTTT.